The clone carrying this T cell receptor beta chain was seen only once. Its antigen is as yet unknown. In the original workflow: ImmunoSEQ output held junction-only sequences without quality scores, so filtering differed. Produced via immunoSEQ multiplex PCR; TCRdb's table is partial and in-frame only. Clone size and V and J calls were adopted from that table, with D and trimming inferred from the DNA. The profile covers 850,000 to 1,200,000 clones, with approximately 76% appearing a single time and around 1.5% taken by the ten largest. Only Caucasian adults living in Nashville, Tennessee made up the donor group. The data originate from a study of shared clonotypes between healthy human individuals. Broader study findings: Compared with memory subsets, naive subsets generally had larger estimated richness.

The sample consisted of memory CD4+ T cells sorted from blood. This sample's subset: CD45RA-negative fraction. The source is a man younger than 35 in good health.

In DNA, the CDR3 is TGCGCCAGCAGCCCCCCAGTTGGGGGACAGCCTTACGAGCAGTACTTC. This gives the protein CASSPPVGGQPYEQYF. The chain combines TRBV5-1 with TRBJ2-7; 7 bases match TRBD1. The germline gives CDR1 SGHRS, CDR2 YFSETQ. V was clipped by 4 bases and J by 4 bases; unmatched bases: 14. This CDR3 has 16 amino acids.